This entry concerns a single T cell receptor (beta chain). The sample originates from a study of blood T cells in healthy people across ages. Germline CDR1 reads SQVTM; CDR2 reads ANQGSEA. The CDR3 length is 12 residues. Using a J-beta primer mix together with a sample-barcoded 5' primer, a second PCR was run for roughly 7 to 12 cycles. Each CDR3 protein gets one entry after TCRdb re-called the 5' RACE reads with MiXCR. The sample consists of roughly 1 million distinct CDR3 sequences, 20% to 25% of them appearing once. These data also formed part of another study, on T cells of mothers and their children.

The sequenced material came from blood. This chain joins TRBV29-1 and TRBJ2-5, with D unclear. The end of the DNA fits TRBJ2-1 better, so the J call may be wrong. The origin of this receptor is a girl aged 2 to 9 in good health. CDR3 DNA sequence: TGCAGCGTTGTAACGGGCCCCTACGAGCAGTTCTTC. Amino acids: CSVVTGPYEQFF.